The rows below give T cell receptor beta chains drawn from one sample of a study of Ad26.COV2.S vaccination and SARS-CoV-2 variants. Only in-frame clones appear in the TCRdb table, and some are missing; sequencing was by immunoSEQ multiplex PCR. The sample lists some 400,000 clones; about nine tenths were seen once. The input for sequencing was peripheral blood, taken in a trial of Ad26.COV2.S vaccine versus placebo. The source is a person aged 18 to 65 who received the Ad26.COV2.S COVID-19 vaccine or a placebo. The CDR3 runs from the conserved cysteine through the conserved F or W. D genes are given only for firm matches. Clone size appears in some rows only: once, few, many, or a class for an expanded clone.

v_gene	j_gene	d_gene	abundance	CDR3nt	CDR3aa
TRBV10-1	TRBJ2-7	NA	NA	TGCGCCAGCAGTAACCTAGTGGCGGACGAGCAGTACTTC	CASSNLVADEQYF
TRBV6-5	TRBJ2-2	TRBD1	few	TGTGCCTCTCTCGAGGGACAGGGAGAGACCGGGGAGCTGTTTTTT	CASLEGQGETGELFF
TRBV7-9	TRBJ2-3	TRBD2	NA	TGTGCCAGCAGCCCCCACACTAGCGGGAGTGCAGATACGCAGTATTTT	CASSPHTSGSADTQYF
TRBV5-4	TRBJ1-4	NA	once	TGTGCCAGCAGCCGGGACATTGGCCCTAATGAAAAACTGTTTTTT	CASSRDIGPNEKLFF
TRBV19	TRBJ1-5	NA	NA	TGTGCCAGTAGTATAGCGGCGGGACTTAGCAATCAGCCCCAGCATTTT	CASSIAAGLSNQPQHF
TRBV18	TRBJ2-3	NA	once	TGTGCCAGCTCACCTTCTAGCTGGGCAGATACGCAGTATTTT	CASSPSSWADTQYF
TRBV4-1	TRBJ2-5	TRBD1	NA	TGCGCCAGCAGCCGCCGCCTGGGACAGTTCCAAGAGACCCAGTACTTC	CASSRRLGQFQETQYF
TRBV27	TRBJ2-2	NA	once	TGTGCCAGCAGTTTACGGGGGCGGAACACCGGGGAGCTGTTTTTT	CASSLRGRNTGELFF
TRBV7-6	TRBJ2-7	TRBD2	NA	TGTGCCAGCAGCCAACTAGCGGGAGTCTACGAGCAGTACTTC	CASSQLAGVYEQYF
TRBV4-1	TRBJ2-1	TRBD2	NA	TGCGCCAGCAGCCAAGGACTAGCGGGAGGTTCCTACAATGAGCAGTTCTTC	CASSQGLAGGSYNEQFF
TRBV18	TRBJ2-7	TRBD1	NA	TGTGCCAGCTCACCGAGCGCCGGGACAGTAACGAGCCAGTACTTC	CASSPSAGTVTSQYF
TRBV4-1	TRBJ1-1	NA	once	TGCGCCAGCAGCCAAGCGACCATGAACACTGAAGCTTTCTTT	CASSQATMNTEAFF
TRBV3-1/TRBV3-2	TRBJ1-3	NA	NA	TGTGCCAGCAGCCAAGACCGGACGGTTGGAAACACCATATATTTT	CASSQDRTVGNTIYF
TRBV6-2/TRBV6-3	TRBJ1-5	TRBD1	once	TGTGCCAGCAGTTACTCCGGACAGGGGCCCCAGCATTTT	CASSYSGQGPQHF
TRBV3-1/TRBV3-2	TRBJ1-2	NA	once	TGTGCCAGCAGCCAAGTCTACACCAATGGCTACACCTTC	CASSQVYTNGYTF
TRBV5-1	TRBJ1-4	TRBD1	NA	TGCGCCAGCAGAGAACAGGGGAATGAAAAACTGTTTTTT	CASREQGNEKLFF
TRBV5-1	TRBJ2-7	TRBD1	NA	TGCGCCAGCAGCGTTTCTCGGACAGGGACCTACGAGCAGTACTTC	CASSVSRTGTYEQYF
TRBV6-1	TRBJ1-3	TRBD1	few	TGTGCCAGCAGTGAGGACAGGGCTGGAAACACCATATATTTT	CASSEDRAGNTIYF
TRBV29-1	TRBJ2-7	TRBD1	NA	TGCAGCGTCTATTCAGAAGGACAGGGGGCCTACGAGCAGTACTTC	CSVYSEGQGAYEQYF
TRBV27	TRBJ2-7	TRBD2	NA	TGTGCCAGCAGGCTACTCCCGGGTAGCGGGGACTACGAGCAGTACTTC	CASRLLPGSGDYEQYF
TRBV3-1/TRBV3-2	TRBJ2-1	TRBD2	NA	TGTGCCAGCAGCCATCCCGGGACTAGCGGGATCAATGAGCAGTTCTTC	CASSHPGTSGINEQFF
TRBV28	TRBJ2-1	NA	NA	TGTGCCAGCAGTTTAGGGACTTTATTCAATGAGCAGTTCTTC	CASSLGTLFNEQFF
TRBV7-9	TRBJ1-3	TRBD1	few	TGTGCCAGCCGGGGACAGGGAGAAGGAAACACCATATATTTT	CASRGQGEGNTIYF
TRBV10-1	TRBJ2-3	TRBD2	NA	TGCGCCAGCAGTGAGTCGAGCGGGAGGGCAGCAGATACGCAGTATTTT	CASSESSGRAADTQYF
TRBV28	TRBJ1-1	NA	NA	TGTGCCAGCAGTTCCCTCCAGGGGAACACTGAAGCTTTCTTT	CASSSLQGNTEAFF
TRBV30	TRBJ1-4	NA	NA	TGTGCCTGGAAAGGGACCTCGACCGCAACTAATGAAAAACTGTTTTTT	CAWKGTSTATNEKLFF
TRBV6-1	TRBJ1-2	NA	few	TGTGCCAGCAGTGAATACCAGGGCGCTAACTTC	CASSEYQGANF
TRBV6-1	TRBJ2-1	TRBD1	once	TGTGCCAGCGGTGAAGTATGGTCTAGACAGGGGGTAAGATCCTACAATGAGCAGTTCTTC	CASGEVWSRQGVRSYNEQFF
TRBV28	TRBJ1-2	NA	NA	TGTGCCAGCAGTCTACGTTTACAGCTGTTCTACACCTTC	CASSLRLQLFYTF
TRBV12-3/TRBV12-4	TRBJ2-7	NA	NA	TGTGCCAGCGGATATCCCTACGAGCAGTACTTC	CASGYPYEQYF
TRBV19	TRBJ2-7	TRBD1	NA	TGTGCCAGTAGAGAGGACAGGGCGGACGAGCAGTACTTC	CASREDRADEQYF
TRBV30	TRBJ2-7	NA	NA	TGTGCCTGGAGTGTACGGGGCAGGAGCTACGAGCAGTACTTC	CAWSVRGRSYEQYF
TRBV20-1	TRBJ2-7	NA	NA	TGCAGTGCTAGAGTAGGGGACGAGCAGTACTTC	CSARVGDEQYF
TRBV27	TRBJ2-3	NA	NA	TGTGCCAGCAGTTGGGCGAGGGCAGATACGCAGTATTTT	CASSWARADTQYF
TRBV6-1	TRBJ1-1	NA	NA	TGTGCCAGCAGTGATAGAGTTGGAGGACGGTTGAACACTGAAGCTTTCTTT	CASSDRVGGRLNTEAFF
TRBV4-1	TRBJ2-7	NA	NA	TGCGCCAGCAGCCAAACAGCAGACTCCTACGAGCAGTACTTC	CASSQTADSYEQYF
TRBV18	TRBJ2-2	TRBD2	NA	TGTGCCAGCTCACACGCCAGGGCGGGAGCCCGCGGCGGGGAGCTGTTTTTT	CASSHARAGARGGELFF
TRBV5-4	TRBJ1-4	TRBD1	NA	TGTGCCAGCAGCGAGGGACAGGGGGAAAAACTGTTTTTT	CASSEGQGEKLFF
TRBV3-1/TRBV3-2	TRBJ1-6	NA	NA	TGTGCCAGCAGCCCCACCCTGGGGCAAAATAATTCACCCCTCCACTTT	CASSPTLGQNNSPLHF
TRBV11-2	TRBJ2-7	TRBD1	NA	TGTGCCAGCAGCTTAGGGGCAGGGGGCTACGAGCAGTACTTC	CASSLGAGGYEQYF
TRBV15	TRBJ1-5	NA	NA	TGTGCCACCAGCAGCCCCACAGGAAATAGCAATCAGCCCCAGCATTTT	CATSSPTGNSNQPQHF
TRBV12-3/TRBV12-4	TRBJ1-4	NA	NA	TGTGCCAGCAGTCTCGACAGTGAAAAACTGTTTTTT	CASSLDSEKLFF
TRBV19	TRBJ2-7	TRBD1	NA	TGTGCCAGTAGTATAACAGGGGGCGCCTCCTACGAGCAGTACTTC	CASSITGGASYEQYF
TRBV5-4	TRBJ2-7	TRBD2	NA	TGTGCCAGCAGCTCCCGGGACTACCACGAGCAGTACTTC	CASSSRDYHEQYF
TRBV20-1	TRBJ2-1	NA	NA	TGCAGTGCTTACCAGGGAAATGAGCAGTTCTTC	CSAYQGNEQFF